The 7 T cell receptor beta chains reported below all come from one sample, sequenced in a study of early T cells in non-severe SARS-CoV-2 infection. TCRdb used MiXCR to reprocess the 5' RACE reads, holding one entry per CDR3 protein. Among tens of thousands of distinct CDR3 sequences, more than 4% were seen once, and the ten largest hold approximately 10%. The specimen sequenced was whole blood. These receptors all come from an adult who was a healthcare worker with PCR-confirmed SARS-CoV-2 infection or an uninfected control (not recorded which).

This clonotype was detected ten times or more. CDR3 protein: CASSTAMSRTDTQYF. The CDR3 DNA follows: TGCGCCAGCAGCACTGCGATGTCACGCACAGATACGCAGTATTTT. The chain links TRBV5-1 to TRBJ2-3; D not resolved. CDR1 and CDR2 from the germline V gene are SGHRS and YFSETQ. This CDR3 has 15 residues. The V and J ends lost 4 bases and 1 base respectively, with 13 bases between them.

The rearrangement joins TRBV28 to TRBJ1-1; D gene ambiguous. The CDR3 runs 11 residues. Germline CDR1 is MDHEN and CDR2 is SYDVKM. Between the trimmed V and J ends, which lost 8 bases and 11 bases, there was a span of 15 bases. CDR3: CASGWESAAFF. CDR3 nucleotides: TGTGCCAGCGGTTGGGAATCGGCGGCTTTCTTT.

At least ten counts were recorded for this clonotype. The chain couples TRBV27 to TRBJ2-5, with D possibly TRBD2 on 6 matching bases. Deletions cut 5 bases from V and 1 base from J, with 11 bases between. The CDR3 consists of 14 residues. CDR1 and CDR2 (germline): MNHEY, SMNVEV (reference sequence). CDR3: CASSTLSGQETQYF. In DNA, the CDR3 is TGTGCCAGCAGTACCCTTAGCGGCCAAGAGACCCAGTACTTC.

This clonotype was recorded many times. This rearrangement joins TRBV5-5 to TRBJ2-1, with 7 positions matching TRBD2. Germline trimming cut 2 bases from V and 7 bases from J; bases unmatched to any gene: 12. The CDR3 totals 16 residues. Germline CDR1 SGHKS, CDR2 YYEKEE (reference sequence). In nucleotides, the CDR3 is TGTGCCAGCAGCTTATTCCTAGCGGTCATTGGGAATGAGCAGTTCTTC. Its translation: CASSLFLAVIGNEQFF.

This clonotype appeared many times. This chain links TRBV5-1 with TRBJ2-1; maybe TRBD1 (6 bases). Germline CDR1 and CDR2: SGHRS and YFSETQ. This CDR3 has 13 residues. V lost 4 bases and J 6 bases, leaving 11 bases between the germline ends. CDR3 nucleotide sequence: TGCGCCAGCAGCCGCGAAGGGGGCAATGAGCAGTTCTTC. As protein: CASSREGGNEQFF.

The V gene is TRBV28, the J gene TRBJ2-7; TRBD2 matches at 9 bases. The V gene's germline CDR1 is MDHEN and CDR2 SYDVKM. The ends lost 5 bases at V and 1 base at J; junction bases unmatched: 12. This CDR3 spans 17 amino acids. CDR3 in DNA: TGTGCCAGCAGTGGGGCTAGCGGGACACTCATATCCTACGAGCAGTACTTC. Amino acids: CASSGASGTLISYEQYF.

This clonotype was seen many times. V is TRBV28 and J is TRBJ2-3; D not resolved. The CDR3 is 12 residues long. The germline V gene encodes CDR1 MDHEN and CDR2 SYDVKM. V lost 1 base and J lost 7, with 6 bases in between. In nucleotides, the CDR3 is TGTGCCAGCAGTTTATCCACGTATACGCAGTATTTT. This gives the protein CASSLSTYTQYF. The full variable domain, rest sourced from reference TRBV28 and TRBJ2-3, is DVKVTQSSRYLVKRTGEKVFLECVQDMDHENMFWYRQDPGLGLRLIYFSYDVKMKEKGDIPEGYSVSREKKERFSLILESASTNQTSMYLCASSLSTYTQYFGPGTRLTVL.